The 18 T cell receptor beta chains given below trace back to one sample, sequenced in a study of cytotoxic CD8 clonotypes in ibrutinib-treated CLL. Profiled with immunoSEQ multiplex PCR; TCRdb holds only in-frame clones, not every one. The sample consists of about 68,000 clones, around 68% of them appearing once. Sequencing was performed on PBMCs, taken after 12 months of ibrutinib treatment. All receptors derive from a human donor with chronic lymphocytic leukemia.

The CDR3 DNA reads as TGTGCCAGCAGCTTCAAACCCTGGGTAGCGGAAGTCACAGATACGCAGTATTTT. Translated, it gives CASSFKPWVAEVTDTQYF. The chain uses TRBV7-8 and TRBJ2-3, with TRBD2 as a possible D gene (6 bases). The CDR3 sequence is 18 residues long. The V end was cut by 3 bases, the J end by 2 bases, with 21 bases between. CDR1 and CDR2 from the germline V gene are SGHVS and FQNEAQ.

The chain has TRBV5-1 and TRBJ1-5, with D unclear. This CDR3 is built from 17 residues. V lost 3 bases, J lost 2 bases, and 18 bases lay in between. Germline lookup yields CDR1 SGHRS and CDR2 YFSETQ. The CDR3, as DNA: TGCGCCAGCAGCTCCCCCGAACCAAAGGTAGGCAATCAGCCCCAGCATTTT. Translation: CASSSPEPKVGNQPQHF.

This chain connects TRBV10-3 to TRBJ2-7, with 8 bases lining up with TRBD2. The CDR3 totals 14 residues. Trimming took 2 bases from V and 5 from J; bases not matched to a gene: 5. Germline V lookup: CDR1 ENHRY, CDR2 SYGVKD. This chain's CDR3 is CAISEVAGGNEQYF. In DNA form, the CDR3 reads TGTGCCATCAGTGAGGTGGCGGGGGGCAACGAGCAGTACTTC.

The chain uses TRBV6-1 and TRBJ1-2; D is possibly TRBD1 (5 bases). Looked up from germline, CDR1 is MNHNS and CDR2 is SASEGT. The CDR3 runs 14 residues. Trimming pared 2 bases from V and 6 bases from J, leaving 13 bases between. The CDR3 nucleotides are TGTGCCAGCAGTGAATATCCGGGGCAGAATGGCTACACCTTC. Translated: CASSEYPGQNGYTF.

The chain joins TRBV5-1 to TRBJ1-1; no definite D call. Looked up from germline, CDR1 is SGHRS and CDR2 is YFSETQ. This CDR3 has 16 residues. The V and J ends lost 0 bases and 1 base respectively, with 13 bases between them. The CDR3 region has the DNA TGCGCCAGCAGCTTGGCTGCCTCCTACGCGAACACTGAAGCTTTCTTT. Protein: CASSLAASYANTEAFF.

The chain links TRBV6-5 to TRBJ1-5; 11 bases map to TRBD1. V gave up 5 bases and J gave up 12 bases; unmatched junction bases: 9. This CDR3 has 14 residues. CDR1 is MNHEY and CDR2 is SVGAGI in the germline V gene. In DNA, the CDR3 is TGTGCCAGCAGTACCGGACAGGGGGCCAATTTCCAGCATTTT. Its protein is CASSTGQGANFQHF.

CDR3 in amino acids: CATRTTRTGELFF. The CDR3 bases are TGTGCCACCAGGACTACCCGAACCGGGGAGCTGTTTTTT. V and J are TRBV6-5 and TRBJ2-2, with D maybe TRBD2 (6 bases). Trimming cost V 10 bases and J 5 bases, with 14 bases left between them. Germline V lookup: CDR1 MNHEY, CDR2 SVGAGI. The CDR3 length is 13 residues.

This clone appeared a few times. The V call is TRBV19, the J call TRBJ2-3; 9 bases are shared with TRBD2. This CDR3 region has 14 residues. V lost 8 bases, J lost 1 base, and 4 bases stayed unmatched. Germline V gene lookup returns CDR1 LNHDA and CDR2 SQIVND (reference sequence). The chain's CDR3 is CASGSSGGTDTQYF. The CDR3 DNA reads as TGTGCCAGTGGATCTAGCGGGGGCACAGATACGCAGTATTTT. Full variable domain (outside the CDR3, taken from reference TRBV19 and TRBJ2-3): DGGITQSPKYLFRKEGQNVTLSCEQNLNHDAMYWYRQDPGQGLRLIYYSQIVNDFQKGDIAEGYSVSREKKESFPLTVTSAQKNPTAFYLCASGSSGGTDTQYFGPGTRLTVL.

The V call is TRBV7-2, the J call TRBJ1-5, with 10 nucleotides matching TRBD1. The trim removed 0 bases at V and 4 bases at J, leaving 9 bases unmatched. The CDR3 covers 18 residues. Germline assignment: CDR1 SGHTA and CDR2 FQGNSA. This CDR3 reads CASSLAGDRGGRNQPQHF. DNA of the CDR3: TGTGCCAGCAGCTTAGCGGGGGACAGGGGAGGAAGAAATCAGCCCCAGCATTTT.

The chain has TRBV19 and TRBJ1-2; TRBD1 matches 7 bases. CDR1 LNHDA and CDR2 SQIVND come from the germline V gene (reference sequence). J lost 14 bases, V lost 6 bases, and 9 bases had no gene match. This CDR3 has 11 amino acids. The CDR3 nucleotides read TGTGCCAGTAGGACTGACAGGGTGGGAACCTTC. Translating it yields CASRTDRVGTF.

This rearrangement joins TRBV6-5 to TRBJ1-2; weak D call: TRBD1 (6 bases). V was clipped by 0 bases and J by 6 bases, with 17 bases between them. The CDR3 covers 16 residues. Germline assignment: CDR1 MNHEY and CDR2 SVGAGI. The CDR3 reads CASSYSIIRKGDGYTF. The DNA for the CDR3 is TGTGCCAGCAGTTACTCGATAATCAGAAAGGGGGATGGCTACACCTTC.

V and J are TRBV5-6 and TRBJ2-3; D possibly corresponds to TRBD1 (6 bases). The CDR3 runs to 16 residues. Trimming removed 0 bases at V and 4 bases at J, with 15 bases between. The germline V gene encodes CDR1 SGHDT and CDR2 YYEEEE. The CDR3 reads CASSLGAGDGADTQYF. CDR3 bases: TGTGCCAGCAGCTTGGGGGCAGGGGATGGGGCAGATACGCAGTATTTT.

This chain uses TRBV27 with TRBJ1-2; 9 bases fit TRBD1. The CDR3 sequence is 15 residues long. J gave up 9 bases and V 3 bases, and 11 bases lay outside the gene matches. In germline, CDR1 is MNHEY, CDR2 SMNVEV (reference sequence). In DNA, the CDR3 is TGTGCCAGCAGTTTGGCGACAGGGGGAATAGGGAGCTACACCTTC. Translation: CASSLATGGIGSYTF.

The chain couples TRBV5-5 to TRBJ1-1; D not certain. The V end lost 0 bases, the J end lost 0 bases, and 6 bases lay between the germline ends. The V gene's germline CDR1 is SGHKS and CDR2 YYEKEE (reference sequence). The CDR3 runs 14 residues. CDR3 residues: CASSLERVNTEAFF. In nucleotides, the CDR3 is TGTGCCAGCAGCTTGGAACGGGTGAACACTGAAGCTTTCTTT.

The genes are TRBV5-4 and TRBJ2-7, with D possibly TRBD1 on 6 matching bases. Germline lookup yields CDR1 SGHNT and CDR2 YYREEE (reference sequence). Trimming shortened V by 0 bases and J by 1 base, and 8 bases separated the two germline ends. CDR3 length: 14 amino acids. This CDR3 is CASSLVGQSYEQYF. CDR3 sequence (DNA): TGTGCCAGCAGCTTGGTAGGACAGTCCTACGAGCAGTACTTC.

The chain uses TRBV7-9 and TRBJ2-3; 9 positions match TRBD2. Unmatched junction bases numbered 11, after V lost 4 bases and J lost 0 bases. Germline V lookup: CDR1 SEHNR, CDR2 FQNEAQ (reference sequence). The CDR3 has 18 amino acids. The CDR3 bases are TGTGCCAGCAGCTCACCGGCCGGGACTAGCCACAGCACAGATACGCAGTATTTT. This translates into CASSSPAGTSHSTDTQYF.

This clone was seen a single time. The junction and the germline gene differ at one end; a read error may be behind it. This sequence joins TRBV7-9 and TRBJ1-4, with 7 bases aligning to TRBD1. This CDR3 contains 11 residues. Germline V gives CDR1 SEHNR, CDR2 FQNEAQ (reference sequence). The CDR3 protein is CASSLEGQLNF. CDR3 sequence (DNA): TGTGCCAGCAGCTTAGAGGGACAGTTAAATTTT.

The CDR3 loop is CASLFRETGYSGELFF. In DNA, the CDR3 is TGCGCCAGTCTTTTCAGGGAGACAGGGTATTCCGGGGAGCTGTTTTTT. The chain joins TRBV23-1 to TRBJ2-2; 7 nucleotides line up with TRBD1. TRBV23-1 is flagged as an ORF with uncertain function. The CDR3 has 16 residues. Trimming removed 9 bases from V and 6 bases from J; junction bases left unmatched: 16.